Below are 17 T cell receptor beta chains sequenced from a single sample in a study of OX40 agonist ivuxolimab in advanced cancers. The protocol was immunoSEQ multiplex PCR, while the TCRdb copy is restricted to in-frame clones and leaves out a portion. The data show around 39,000 clones, about three quarters seen once. The input for sequencing was CD4+ or CD8+ T cells sorted from blood, taken in a trial of the OX40 agonist ivuxolimab. All receptors derive from an adult with an advanced solid tumor such as melanoma, head and neck, liver or kidney cancer.

The rearrangement joins TRBV6-5 to TRBJ2-7; D might be TRBD2 (7 bases). Per the germline V gene, CDR1 is MNHEY and CDR2 is SVGAGI. This CDR3 has 15 residues. The V and J ends lost 5 bases and 2 bases respectively, with 16 bases between them. The CDR3 coding sequence is TGTGCCAGCAGTCCTCGCGGAGGGGGGGCCTACGAGCAGTACTTC. Translated, it gives CASSPRGGGAYEQYF.

This clone showed up just once. This rearrangement joins TRBV6-5 to TRBJ1-5, with D uncertain. Deletions cut 10 bases from V and 2 bases from J, with 15 bases between. CDR3 size: 14 residues. Germline V CDR1 and CDR2: MNHEY, SVGAGI. CDR3 sequence (DNA): TGTGCCACCCGATTGGAACGGGGCAATCAGCCCCAGCATTTT. Its protein is CATRLERGNQPQHF.

This clone turned up a few times. V gene TRBV7-3 combines with J gene TRBJ1-4; weak D call: TRBD1 (5 bases). Germline V gene sequence: CDR1 SGHTA, CDR2 FQGTGA. The V end was cut by 4 bases, the J end by 8 bases, with 14 bases between. CDR3 length equals 14 residues. The CDR3: CASSSTEGREKLFF. As DNA, the CDR3 is TGTGCCAGCAGCTCTACAGAGGGGAGGGAAAAACTGTTTTTT.

This rearrangement joins TRBV27 to TRBJ1-1, with D perhaps matching TRBD1 (5 bases). Germline V lookup: CDR1 MNHEY, CDR2 SMNVEV (reference sequence). This CDR3 has 14 residues. V lost 1 base to trimming and J lost 7 bases, with 13 bases between them. For the CDR3, the DNA is TGTGCCAGCAGTTTATATACAGGCTTGGTTGAAGCTTTCTTT. Translating it yields CASSLYTGLVEAFF.

This sequence joins TRBV18 and TRBJ1-1, with D uncertain. The germline CDR1 and CDR2 sequences are KGHSH and LQKENI. There are 13 residues in the CDR3. Between the trimmed V and J ends, which lost 4 bases and 1 base, there was a span of 7 bases. The CDR3 sequence: CASSLQANTEAFF. For the CDR3, the DNA is TGTGCCAGCTCACTGCAGGCGAACACTGAAGCTTTCTTT.

The chain joins TRBV7-9 to TRBJ2-3; D is unresolved. Per germline, CDR1 SEHNR and CDR2 FQNEAQ (reference sequence). The CDR3 has 15 amino acids. Trimming shortened V by 5 bases and J by 6 bases, and 18 bases separated the two germline ends. The CDR3 nucleotides are TGTGCCAGCAGCGCGTCTGGATACATTGGGGATACGCAGTATTTT. Its translation: CASSASGYIGDTQYF.

This clone turned up a few times. J is TRBJ1-4 and V is TRBV6-1, with 7 bases that match TRBD1. V lost 6 bases to trimming and J lost 6 bases; unmatched junction nucleotides: 7. The CDR3 has 14 residues. The germline gives CDR1 MNHNS, CDR2 SASEGT. CDR3: CASSEYRGHEKLFF. CDR3 coding DNA: TGTGCCAGCAGCGAGTACAGGGGCCATGAAAAACTGTTTTTT.

The chain joins TRBV5-1 to TRBJ2-2; 8 nucleotides match TRBD2. The ends lost 1 base at V and 5 bases at J; junction bases unmatched: 7. Germline CDR1 and CDR2: SGHRS and YFSETQ. CDR3 length: 16 residues. In DNA form, the CDR3 reads TGCGCCAGCAGCTTGCGGGAGGGGGTTCGTACCGGGGAGCTGTTTTTT. Its protein product is CASSLREGVRTGELFF.

This clone was found once. The chain recombines TRBV6-5 with TRBJ1-3, with no clear D. The germline V gene encodes CDR1 MNHEY and CDR2 SVGAGI. Deletions cut 8 bases from V and 1 base from J, with 9 bases between. The CDR3 extends over 13 amino acids. The DNA of the CDR3 is TGTGCCAGCGGTCCCGGTTCTGGAAACACCATATATTTT. This sequence encodes CASGPGSGNTIYF.

The rearrangement links TRBV19 to TRBJ1-3; a possible D gene is TRBD1 (5 bases). This CDR3 is built from 16 residues. V shed 4 bases and J shed 2 bases, with 15 bases lying between them. Germline V lookup: CDR1 LNHDA, CDR2 SQIVND (reference sequence). The CDR3 DNA is TGTGCCAGTAGTACCCTGGCCGCGGGGCCTGGAAACACCATATATTTT. Its protein is CASSTLAAGPGNTIYF.

The rearrangement joins TRBV19 to TRBJ2-7; D is perhaps TRBD1 (5 bases). There are 15 residues in the CDR3. Germline CDR1 reads LNHDA; CDR2 reads SQIVND (reference sequence). Deletions cut 5 bases from V and 2 bases from J, with 16 bases between. This CDR3 reads CASSSNTGGAYEQYF. CDR3 in DNA: TGTGCCAGTAGTTCAAATACAGGTGGGGCCTACGAGCAGTACTTC.

The V and J genes are TRBV15 and TRBJ2-7; 7 bases match TRBD1. The CDR3 contains 18 residues. V was clipped by 0 bases and J by 3 bases; unmatched bases: 14. The germline gives CDR1 LNHNV, CDR2 YYDKDF (reference sequence). DNA of the CDR3: TGTGCCACCAGCAGAGATGAAGAGGATTGGACAGGCGACTACGAGCAGTACTTC. Its protein is CATSRDEEDWTGDYEQYF.

The chain employs TRBV5-1 and TRBJ2-2; 7 nucleotides align to TRBD1. The CDR3 is made up of 15 amino acids. Germline V CDR1 and CDR2: SGHRS, YFSETQ. Trimming cost V 7 bases and J 5 bases; bases outside gene matches: 11. In DNA, the CDR3 is TGCGCCAGCCGGTCCGGCGACAGGGAAACCGGGGAGCTGTTTTTT. Translated, it gives CASRSGDRETGELFF.

The rearrangement uses TRBV9 and TRBJ2-1; D is perhaps TRBD2 (5 bases). V gave up 10 bases and J gave up 2 bases, with 22 bases separating them. The germline CDR1 and CDR2 sequences are SGDLS and YYNGEE. The CDR3 contains 16 residues. CDR3 amino acids: CARHIGKGVPYNEQFF. DNA of the CDR3: TGTGCCCGACACATCGGGAAGGGAGTGCCCTACAATGAGCAGTTCTTC.

J is TRBJ2-5 and V is TRBV7-2; possible D gene TRBD1, 6 bases. This CDR3 has 14 amino acids. The V end lost 7 bases, the J end lost 4 bases, and 16 bases lay between the germline ends. The germline V gene has CDR1 SGHTA and CDR2 FQGNSA. CDR3 in DNA: TGTGCCAGCATGTTTGGGGGCTTAGGAGAGACCCAGTACTTC. Its translation: CASMFGGLGETQYF.

V gene TRBV7-3 combines with J gene TRBJ2-7, with D tentatively TRBD2 (6 bases). CDR1 SGHTA and CDR2 FQGTGA come from the germline V gene. Trimming took off 4 bases at V and 7 bases at J, with 14 bases between the two ends. The CDR3 loop spans 13 amino acids. CDR3 region: CASSSRGGREQYF. CDR3 bases: TGTGCCAGCAGCTCCCGTGGAGGGAGGGAGCAGTACTTC.

The chain employs TRBV11-2 and TRBJ1-2; D possibly corresponds to TRBD1 (5 bases). The CDR3 contains 13 residues. The V end lost 5 bases, the J end lost 5 bases, and 12 bases lay between the germline ends. The germline gives CDR1 SGHAT, CDR2 FQNNGV. CDR3 protein: CASSTRQRYGYTF. In nucleotides, the CDR3 is TGTGCCAGCAGCACCCGACAGAGATATGGCTACACCTTC.